These 15 T cell receptor beta chains came from one sample sequenced in a study of technical replicates of blood from several donors. TCRdb keeps only in-frame clones here, not all; method: immunoSEQ multiplex PCR. The sample lists 65,000 to 80,000 clones, 96% occurring once. Sequencing was done on a sample of T cells isolated from PBMCs. Receptors originate from a human donor in good health.

The chain joins TRBV15 to TRBJ2-7, with 9 bases aligning to TRBD2. The CDR3 loop spans 15 amino acids. Germline values: CDR1 LNHNV, CDR2 YYDKDF (reference sequence). V dropped 1 base and J dropped 4; count of bases not matched to a gene: 5. The chain's CDR3 is CATSRVLAGSYEQYF. The CDR3 DNA sequence: TGTGCCACCAGCAGAGTCCTAGCGGGAAGTTACGAGCAGTACTTC.

J is TRBJ2-3 and V is TRBV19; unclear D gene. Trimming removed 2 bases at V and 1 base at J, with 4 bases between. Germline V gene lookup returns CDR1 LNHDA and CDR2 SQIVND (reference sequence). This CDR3 comprises 13 residues. The CDR3 protein is CASSILRTDTQYF. CDR3 nucleotides: TGTGCCAGTAGTATACTCCGCACAGATACGCAGTATTTT.

This rearrangement joins TRBV29-1 to TRBJ2-2; 11 positions agree with TRBD1. From germline, CDR1 is SQVTM and CDR2 ANQGSEA. With 1 base clipped from V and 6 bases from J, the junction kept 10 bases outside the gene matches. The CDR3 spans 17 residues. The CDR3 coding sequence is TGCAGCGTTGAAGGACCCCCGGGACAGGGGGGTGCCGGGGAGCTGTTTTTT. Its translation: CSVEGPPGQGGAGELFF.

This sequence joins TRBV27 and TRBJ2-1, with 11 bases aligning to TRBD2. The length of the CDR3 is 12 residues. From germline, CDR1 is MNHEY and CDR2 SMNVEV (reference sequence). Written as DNA, the CDR3 is TGTACTAGCGGGAGCTCCTACAATGAGCAGTTCTTC. Protein product: CTSGSSYNEQFF.

The chain uses TRBV19 and TRBJ2-1; possible D gene TRBD1, 6 bases. Trimming shortened V by 5 bases and J by 1 base, and 9 bases separated the two germline ends. Germline lookup yields CDR1 LNHDA and CDR2 SQIVND (reference sequence). This CDR3 has 14 amino acids. CDR3: CASSGGQSYNEQFF. CDR3 bases: TGTGCCAGTAGTGGAGGACAGTCCTACAATGAGCAGTTCTTC.

The chain recombines TRBV7-2 with TRBJ1-4; no clear D gene. Germline assignment: CDR1 SGHTA and CDR2 FQGNSA. The CDR3 extends over 13 amino acids. Trimming stripped 2 bases from V and 7 bases from J, with 8 bases between. This CDR3 reads CASSLTGGEKLFF. The CDR3 DNA follows: TGTGCCAGCAGCTTAACTGGTGGTGAAAAACTGTTTTTT.

On this clone itself: The same CDR3 arises from other DNA sequences in this sample as well. The chain couples TRBV30 to TRBJ1-5, with TRBD1 identical over 7 bases. The CDR3 length is 13 residues. In germline, CDR1 is GTSNPN, CDR2 SVGIG (reference sequence). With V trimmed by 3 bases and J by 2 bases, 1 base remained unmatched. CDR3 coding DNA: TGTGCCTGGAGAACAGGGGGCAATCAGCCCCAGCATTTT. The encoded protein is CAWRTGGNQPQHF. Based on the CDR3 plus reference TRBV30 and TRBJ1-5, the full variable domain is SQTIHQWPATLVQPVGSPLSLECTVEGTSNPNLYWYRQAAGRGLQLLFYSVGIGQISSEVPQNLSASRPQDRQFILSSKKLLLSDSGFYLCAWRTGGNQPQHFGDGTRLSIL.

This chain joins TRBV4-1 and TRBJ2-7; no firm D call. CDR1 and CDR2 (germline): MGHRA, YSYEKL. This CDR3 contains 14 residues. Trimming left V 1 base short and J 3 bases short, with 10 bases between. In nucleotides, the CDR3 is TGCGCCAGCAGCCAAGGTCCCCAAATCTACGAGCAGTACTTC. This codes for CASSQGPQIYEQYF.

V usage is TRBV2 and J usage is TRBJ1-2; 8 bases fit TRBD1. Germline CDR1 is SNHLY and CDR2 is FYNNEI. This CDR3 region has 16 residues. Trimming took 2 bases from V and 6 from J; bases not matched to a gene: 11. This CDR3 is CASSENAGGVVNGYTF. The DNA of the CDR3 is TGTGCCAGCAGTGAAAACGCAGGGGGCGTTGTCAATGGCTACACCTTC.

The V call is TRBV10-2, the J call TRBJ2-3; D gene ambiguous. CDR3 length: 17 residues. V dropped 4 bases and J dropped 4 bases, with 21 bases sitting between them. Germline loops: CDR1 WSHSY, CDR2 SAAADI. CDR3 region: CASSVDPGTELADTQYF. The CDR3 region has the DNA TGCGCCAGCAGTGTTGACCCAGGAACCGAACTGGCAGATACGCAGTATTTT.

This clone was seen once. The J gene is TRBJ2-7, the V gene TRBV11-1, with D maybe TRBD2 (5 bases). The CDR3 is 14 amino acids. The V and J ends lost 5 bases and 1 base respectively, with 12 bases between them. The germline gives CDR1 SGHAT, CDR2 FQDESV (reference sequence). CDR3 residues: CASSPQWESYEQYF. CDR3 sequence (DNA): TGTGCCAGCAGCCCTCAGTGGGAGTCCTACGAGCAGTACTTC. The whole variable domain, filled in from reference TRBV11-1 and TRBJ2-7, reads EAEVAQSPRYKITEKSQAVAFWCDPISGHATLYWYRQILGQGPELLVQFQDESVVDDSQLPKDRFSAERLKGVDSTLKIQPAELGDSAMYLCASSPQWESYEQYFGPGTRLTVT.

The chain joins TRBV27 to TRBJ1-1, with 7 bases fitting TRBD1. The germline V gene has CDR1 MNHEY and CDR2 SMNVEV (reference sequence). V lost 8 bases and J lost 4; bases outside the gene matches: 13. This CDR3 has 15 amino acids. The CDR3 spells CASAAYRGLGTEAFF. In nucleotides, the CDR3 is TGTGCCAGCGCAGCCTACAGGGGCCTGGGCACTGAAGCTTTCTTT.

The CDR3 DNA sequence: TGTGCCAGCAGCTGGCCCGGGGTCTACGAGCAGTACTTC. Protein product: CASSWPGVYEQYF. This chain uses TRBV7-9 with TRBJ2-7; possibly TRBD2 for D (5 bases). The germline V gene has CDR1 SEHNR and CDR2 FQNEAQ (reference sequence). The CDR3 totals 13 residues. Deletions cut 4 bases from V and 3 bases from J, with 10 bases between.

V gene TRBV19 combines with J gene TRBJ2-1; a weak D match, TRBD2 (6 bases). CDR1 is LNHDA, CDR2 SQIVND, per germline (reference sequence). The CDR3 totals 17 residues. Trimming removed 3 bases at V and 0 bases at J, with 15 bases between. CDR3 sequence: CASSIPGGTPSYNEQFF. The CDR3 DNA is TGTGCCAGTAGTATCCCCGGCGGGACCCCCTCCTACAATGAGCAGTTCTTC.

The gene calls are TRBV2 and TRBJ2-3, with 7 positions matching TRBD2. Germline V gene lookup returns CDR1 SNHLY and CDR2 FYNNEI. Trimming took 4 bases from V and 0 from J; bases not matched to a gene: 7. The CDR3 is 16 residues long. The DNA of the CDR3 is TGTGCCAGCAGTGTTCAGGGAGGGACTAGCACAGATACGCAGTATTTT. Its translation: CASSVQGGTSTDTQYF. Variable domain in full (rest from reference TRBV2 and TRBJ2-3): EPEVTQTPSHQVTQMGQEVILRCVPISNHLYFYWYRQILGQKVEFLVSFYNNEISEKSEIFDDQFSVERPDGSNFTLKIRSTKLEDSAMYFCASSVQGGTSTDTQYFGPGTRLTVL.